The clone carrying this TCR beta chain was picked up many times. Antigen specificity is unknown. For the second PCR, which ran for about 6 to 11 cycles, a sample-barcoded 5' primer and a J-beta primer mix were used. In TCRdb, the 5' RACE reads were re-called with MiXCR into one record per CDR3 protein. Found here are approximately 900,000 distinct CDR3 sequences, 25% to 30% of them singletons; the top ten hold roughly 10%. These data originate in a study of blood T cells in healthy people across ages. Study-wide results and caveats: Since the PBMCs were unsorted, naive and antigen-experienced cells could not be conclusively compared. There was no known CMV status for donors, so expanded clonotype changes were possibly confounded.

Trimming removed 0 bases from V and 1 base from J; junction bases left unmatched: 4. In germline, CDR1 is LGHDT, CDR2 YNNKEL (reference sequence). The CDR3 consists of 18 residues. These data also formed part of another study, on T cells of mothers and their children.

This TCR derives from a middle-aged woman in good health. The chain couples TRBV3-1 to TRBJ2-3, with TRBD2 matching 13 bases. Sample: blood. The CDR3 loop is CASSQDQGLAGRTDTQYF. The CDR3 DNA sequence: TGTGCCAGCAGCCAAGATCAGGGACTAGCGGGGCGCACAGATACGCAGTATTTT.